One T cell receptor beta chain is described in this entry. Its antigen is currently unknown. The method was immunoSEQ multiplex PCR; TCRdb's version includes in-frame clones alone and lacks a portion of them. The profile shows around 90,000 clones, 85% to 95% of them singletons. The CDR3 length is 13 residues. Per germline, CDR1 SGHDT and CDR2 YYEEEE. Deletions cut 7 bases from V and 1 base from J, with 11 bases between. This specimen comes from a study of graft-versus-host responses after intestinal transplantation. Broader study findings: Patients with graft-donor T cell macrochimerism had high graft-versus-host to host-versus-graft clonal ratios in allografts. Among circulating GvH clones, peak levels were associated with early post-transplant declines in HvG clones.

The sample here was unstimulated CD4+ T cells sorted from spleen or lymph node cells, taken before transplant. V usage is TRBV5-6 and J usage is TRBJ1-2, with a possible D match to TRBD1 (6 bases). The clonotype was recovered from a human donor who was the organ donor for an intestinal transplant. The CDR3 region has the DNA TGTGCCAGCTGCCTAGGGGGTAACTATGGCTACACCTTC. It is translated as CASCLGGNYGYTF.